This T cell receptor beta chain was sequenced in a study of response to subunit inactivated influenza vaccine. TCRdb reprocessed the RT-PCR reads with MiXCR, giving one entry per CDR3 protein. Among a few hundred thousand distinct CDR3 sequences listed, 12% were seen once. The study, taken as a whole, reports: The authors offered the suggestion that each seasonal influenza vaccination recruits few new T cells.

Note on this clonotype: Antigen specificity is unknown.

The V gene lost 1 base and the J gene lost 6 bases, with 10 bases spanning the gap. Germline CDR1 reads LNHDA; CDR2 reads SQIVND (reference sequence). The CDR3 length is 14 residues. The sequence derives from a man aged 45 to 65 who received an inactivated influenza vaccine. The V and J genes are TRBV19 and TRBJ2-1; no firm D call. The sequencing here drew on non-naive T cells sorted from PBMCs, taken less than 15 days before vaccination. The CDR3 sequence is CASSIGLSRNEQFF. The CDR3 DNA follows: TGTGCCAGTAGTATAGGTTTATCCCGCAATGAGCAGTTCTTC.